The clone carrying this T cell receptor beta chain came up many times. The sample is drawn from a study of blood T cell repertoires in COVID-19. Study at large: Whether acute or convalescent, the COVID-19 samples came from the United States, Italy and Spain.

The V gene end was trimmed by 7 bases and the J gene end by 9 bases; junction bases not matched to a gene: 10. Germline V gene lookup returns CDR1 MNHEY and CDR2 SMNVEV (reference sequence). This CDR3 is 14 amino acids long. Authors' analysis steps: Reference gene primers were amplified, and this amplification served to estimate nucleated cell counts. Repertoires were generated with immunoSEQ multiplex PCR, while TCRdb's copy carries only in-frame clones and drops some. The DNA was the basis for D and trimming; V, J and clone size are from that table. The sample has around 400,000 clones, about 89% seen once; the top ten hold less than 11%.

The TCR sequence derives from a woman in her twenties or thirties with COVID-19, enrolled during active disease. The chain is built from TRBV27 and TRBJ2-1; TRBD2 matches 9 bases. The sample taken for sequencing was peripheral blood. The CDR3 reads CASTPRGLAVEQFF. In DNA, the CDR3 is TGTGCCAGCACCCCTAGGGGACTAGCCGTTGAGCAGTTCTTC.